This paragraph covers one TCR beta chain sequence. A few counts support this clonotype. There is no known antigen for this receptor. The sample holds no much larger clone one base away, and base qualities are not on file. The method behind the library was 5' RACE. Sequencing took place on a NextSeq 500. The TCR library protocol attached unique molecular identifiers to individual cDNA molecules to correct for sequencing error and PCR bias. Sequencing covered both TCR alpha and beta chains, and within each sample the abundances of alpha and beta sequences were tightly co-correlated. As for the original processing: Decombinator V4 was used to perform V gene, J gene and CDR3 annotation of TCR sequences. Expanded TCRs were defined as changing significantly between any two time points under a Poisson model with p below 0.0001. Abundances of TCRs were expressed as counts per million after normalisation to the total number of TCRs sequenced in each sample. TRAV1-2 paired with TRAJ12, TRAJ20 or TRAJ33 defined MAIT TCRs, while TRAV10 paired with TRAJ18 defined iNKT TCRs. VDJdb, accessed 1 November 2021, was searched for CMV, EBV and SARS-CoV-2 annotated TCRs, with TCRs annotated for multiple antigens excluded. TCRdb redid the processing of the public reads, applying fastp at Q25 and MiXCR, and retained in-frame beta chains. Duplicate CDR3 protein sequences are folded into a single record with the most common DNA and genes. Here the V and J calls rest on TCRdb's processing, not on the authors' analysis. The sample profile shows 50,000 to 60,000 distinct CDR3 sequences; roughly 12% of them were found once. The ten most abundant clones make up around 9.6% of the sample.

This specimen comes from a study of early T cells in non-severe SARS-CoV-2 infection (dated by TCRdb to 2020 to 2023). Looking at the study overall: Because TCR sequencing was done on bulk RNA from unsorted whole blood, the alpha and beta chains could not be paired. The study at large found these results: VDJdb matching was skewed toward anti-spike CD8 responses, so virus-specific expansions were likely underestimated and private and CD4 specificities were missed.

This was a case-control study nested in a cohort of healthcare workers in London, UK, who had nasopharyngeal swab PCR tests and blood samples taken every week. Between 23 and 31 March 2020, the week of the UK lockdown, healthcare workers were enrolled and then followed up weekly for as long as 16 weeks. Reading the germline V gene gives CDR1 SGHRS and CDR2 YFSETQ. V is reduced by 4 bases and J by 1 base, leaving a spacing of 17 bases between them. The CDR3 runs 16 amino acids, cysteine and phenylalanine included. Only the CDR3 portion is preserved as DNA: 48 bases, with reading frame beginning at the first base.

Rearrangement joined TRBV5-1 to TRBJ2-5; TRBD1 is a weak D gene call, 6 bases matching. This receptor was obtained from an adult who was a healthcare worker with PCR-confirmed SARS-CoV-2 infection or an uninfected control (not recorded which). Sequenced material: whole blood. The CDR3 region has the sequence CASSPMSRTVQETQYF. The DNA sequence is given as TGCGCCAGCAGCCCTATGAGCCGGACAGTCCAAGAGACCCAGTACTTC.